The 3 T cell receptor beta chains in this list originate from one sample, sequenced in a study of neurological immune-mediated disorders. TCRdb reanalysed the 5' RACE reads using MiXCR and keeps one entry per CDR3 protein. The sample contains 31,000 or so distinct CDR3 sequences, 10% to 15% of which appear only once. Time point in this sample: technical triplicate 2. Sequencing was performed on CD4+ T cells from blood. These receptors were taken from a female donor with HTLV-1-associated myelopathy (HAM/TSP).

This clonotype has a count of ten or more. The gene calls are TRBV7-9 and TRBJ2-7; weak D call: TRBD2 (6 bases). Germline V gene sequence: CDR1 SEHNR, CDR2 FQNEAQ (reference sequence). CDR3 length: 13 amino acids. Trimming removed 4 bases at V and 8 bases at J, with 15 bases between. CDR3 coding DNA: TGTGCCAGCAGCTCGCGGGACTCACGGAAGCAGTACTTC. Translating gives CASSSRDSRKQYF.

The CDR3 region has the DNA TGCAGTGCTAGAGATGAGGCTAGCGGGAACAATGAGCAGTTCTTC. As protein: CSARDEASGNNEQFF. V usage is TRBV20-1 and J usage is TRBJ2-1; 9 nucleotides line up with TRBD2. CDR1 is DFQATT and CDR2 is SNEGSKA in the germline V gene (reference sequence). Trimming cost V 0 bases and J 5 bases; bases outside gene matches: 5. This CDR3 has 15 amino acids.

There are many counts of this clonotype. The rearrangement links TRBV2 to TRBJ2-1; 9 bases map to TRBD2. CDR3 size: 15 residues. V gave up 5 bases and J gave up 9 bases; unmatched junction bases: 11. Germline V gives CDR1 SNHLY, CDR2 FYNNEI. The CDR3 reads CASSKLGTSLGEQFF. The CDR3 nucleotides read TGTGCCAGCAGTAAACTTGGGACTAGCCTGGGTGAGCAGTTCTTC.